A single TCR beta chain is shown here with its context. What it recognizes is unknown. It was from alopecia areata patients that lesional scalp punch biopsies and peripheral blood were collected. The CDR3 is made up of 18 amino acids. Trimming at V came to 7 bases and at J to 3 bases, leaving 23 bases not matched to a gene. Germline V gene lookup returns CDR1 SQVTM and CDR2 ANQGSEA. As the sequencing template, cDNA was produced by extracting RNA and reverse transcribing it. Method: immunoSEQ multiplex PCR; TCRdb's copy keeps in-frame clones and lacks some. The sample lists 150,000 or so clones; about 60% were seen once. The source of the sample is a study of CD8+ T cells in alopecia areata. The wider study: Treated patients received oral tofacitinib, 5 to 10 mg twice daily.

Study-wide results and caveats: The study found higher clonality in lesional than normal scalp, especially in alopecia totalis/universalis. Sharing of TCRs across patients appeared less clear than in mice, possibly for HLA-related reasons.

The chain has TRBV29-1 and TRBJ2-7; 8 positions match TRBD2. The TCR originated in a human donor with alopecia areata. Material: CD4+ T cells sorted from blood, obtained at week 0. The CDR3 here is CSASLGGGPNRRYYEQYF. DNA of the CDR3: TGCAGCGCCTCCCTGGGCGGGGGGCCGAATAGACGTTACTACGAGCAGTACTTC.